Each of the 30 T cell receptor beta chains below was sequenced from the same sample in a study of T cell repertoires in cytomegalovirus infection. TCRdb itself ran the reads through MiXCR, one entry per CDR3 protein. The sample includes under 300,000 distinct CDR3 sequences, around an eighth of them seen just once. Specimen: PBMCs. The receptors were gathered from a human donor in good health (CMV status not recorded). Some clones in this sample may be carry-over from other donors' samples.

This rearrangement joins TRBV6-2 or TRBV6-3 to TRBJ1-4; D unclear. The germline V gene encodes CDR1 MNHEY and CDR2 SVGEGT. Trimming took off 6 bases at V and 0 bases at J, with 11 bases between the two ends. The CDR3 runs to 15 residues. CDR3 in amino acids: CASSSRQATNEKLFF. DNA for the CDR3: TGTGCCAGCAGCTCCAGACAAGCAACTAATGAAAAACTGTTTTTT.

This clonotype showed up just a few times. DNA of the CDR3: TGCAGCGTTGGCGGTGCTGAAGCTTTCTTT. Its protein is CSVGGAEAFF. The chain employs TRBV29-1 and TRBJ1-1; D remains unclear. The CDR3 totals 10 residues. Germline V gives CDR1 SQVTM, CDR2 ANQGSEA. V was clipped by 4 bases and J by 6 bases, with 6 bases between them.

The chain employs TRBV5-1 and TRBJ2-5; 7 nucleotides align to TRBD1. The CDR3 is made up of 15 amino acids. The V and J ends lost 4 bases and 4 bases, in that order; junction bases with no gene match: 10. Germline CDR1 reads SGHRS; CDR2 reads YFSETQ. The CDR3 sequence: CASSRTEGASETQYF. For the CDR3, the DNA is TGCGCCAGCAGCCGTACAGAGGGGGCCTCAGAGACCCAGTACTTC.

The table lists this clonotype with many counts. The J gene is TRBJ2-1, the V gene TRBV6-2 or TRBV6-3; D unresolved. The V end lost 6 bases, the J end lost 7 bases, and 7 bases lay between the germline ends. The CDR3 runs to 11 residues. CDR1 and CDR2 (germline): MNHEY, SVGEGT. Written as DNA, the CDR3 is TGTGCCAGCAGCTCTTCAAATGAGCAGTTCTTC. It specifies CASSSSNEQFF.

This clonotype was detected a few times. V and J are TRBV7-3 and TRBJ1-6; 8 nucleotides match TRBD1. The V gene end was trimmed by 5 bases and the J gene end by 7 bases; junction bases not matched to a gene: 10. The CDR3 length is 16 residues. CDR1 and CDR2 from the germline V gene are SGHTA and FQGTGA. The CDR3 DNA sequence: TGTGCCAGCAGCCAGTCGTCAGGGGGCGCGAATTCACCCCTCCACTTT. Amino acids: CASSQSSGGANSPLHF.

V and J are TRBV18 and TRBJ2-7; D possibly corresponds to TRBD2 (6 bases). The CDR3 length is 15 residues. V lost 4 bases and J 0 bases, leaving 13 bases between the germline ends. CDR1 and CDR2 from the germline V gene are KGHSH and LQKENI. The DNA for the CDR3 is TGTGCCAGCTCACAGCGCGGGGCCAGCTCCTACGAGCAGTACTTC. Residues: CASSQRGASSYEQYF.

The J gene is TRBJ2-7, the V gene TRBV10-3, with D perhaps TRBD1 or TRBD2 (5 bases each). Germline values: CDR1 ENHRY, CDR2 SYGVKD. V was clipped by 11 bases and J by 2 bases, with 10 bases between them. The CDR3 contains 11 residues. CDR3 sequence: CAVRDAYEQYF. The CDR3, as DNA: TGTGCCGTCCGGGACGCCTACGAGCAGTACTTC.

The chain has TRBV12-3 or TRBV12-4 and TRBJ2-3; D is unresolved. With 3 bases removed from V and 9 bases from J, the gap between germline ends came to 10 bases. This CDR3 is built from 12 residues. The CDR3 sequence is CASSFETYTQYF. The CDR3 region has the DNA TGTGCCAGCAGTTTCGAGACCTACACGCAGTATTTT.

The J gene is TRBJ2-1, the V gene TRBV7-3; tentative D call: TRBD1 (6 bases). There are 15 residues in the CDR3. Germline values: CDR1 SGHTA, CDR2 FQGTGA. Trimming took off 5 bases at V and 8 bases at J, with 19 bases between the two ends. The CDR3 nucleotides read TGTGCCAGCAGCCTTATAGCAGGGGAAAGCCATGAGCAGTTCTTC. Its protein is CASSLIAGESHEQFF.

This clonotype showed up many times. This chain links TRBV7-2 with TRBJ2-7; D is unresolved. The V end lost 2 bases, the J end lost 0 bases, and 5 bases lay between the germline ends. The CDR3 length is 13 residues. The germline CDR1 and CDR2 sequences are SGHTA and FQGNSA. CDR3 protein: CASSLRFSYEQYF. The CDR3 region has the DNA TGTGCCAGCAGCTTAAGGTTCTCCTACGAGCAGTACTTC. Full variable domain (missing parts from reference TRBV7-2 and TRBJ2-7): GAGVSQSPSNKVTEKGKDVELRCDPISGHTALYWYRQSLGQGLEFLIYFQGNSAPDKSGLPSDRFSAERTGGSVSTLTIQRTQQEDSAVYLCASSLRFSYEQYFGPGTRLTVT.

The sample holds many counts of this clonotype. V is TRBV7-2 and J is TRBJ1-2; the match to TRBD1 covers 8 bases. This CDR3 is built from 14 residues. The V gene end was trimmed by 5 bases and the J gene end by 4 bases; junction bases not matched to a gene: 6. Germline-derived CDR1 and CDR2 are SGHTA and FQGNSA. In nucleotides, the CDR3 is TGTGCCAGCAGCGCGACAGGGGATTCCTATGGCTACACCTTC. It yields the protein CASSATGDSYGYTF.

This clonotype was found many times. The rearrangement links TRBV12-3 or TRBV12-4 to TRBJ1-1; D unclear. Between the trimmed V and J ends, which lost 7 bases and 1 base, there was a span of 16 bases. This CDR3 is built from 15 residues. The CDR3 here is CASTSSSVTNTEAFF. CDR3 coding DNA: TGTGCCAGCACCTCCAGTTCGGTGACGAACACTGAAGCTTTCTTT.

This clonotype has a count of ten or more. This chain connects TRBV7-2 to TRBJ1-6, with 11 nucleotides matching TRBD1. V lost 5 bases and J lost 6; bases outside the gene matches: 9. CDR1 and CDR2 from the germline V gene are SGHTA and FQGNSA. The CDR3 is 17 amino acids. CDR3 loop: CASSDPGTGGFNSPLHF. As DNA, the CDR3 is TGTGCCAGCAGCGACCCCGGGACAGGGGGTTTTAATTCACCCCTCCACTTT.

This clonotype was counted between two and nine times. The chain uses TRBV7-3 and TRBJ2-3, with D tentatively TRBD2 (6 bases). Germline V CDR1 and CDR2: SGHTA, FQGTGA. V was cut by 5 bases and J by 9 bases, with 18 bases left in between. The CDR3 consists of 14 residues. For the CDR3, the DNA is TGTGCCAGCAGCCCCCTCAGGGAGGAGGACACGCAGTATTTT. Encoded protein: CASSPLREEDTQYF.

This clonotype was seen repeatedly, ten times or more. The chain couples TRBV7-2 to TRBJ1-2, with D maybe TRBD1 (5 bases). V lost 2 bases to trimming and J lost 4 bases, with 20 bases between them. The CDR3 runs to 17 residues. The germline CDR1 and CDR2 sequences are SGHTA and FQGNSA. The CDR3 bases are TGTGCCAGCAGCTTAAACAGGCGCGACGGGTTCCCCTATGGCTACACCTTC. Its protein product is CASSLNRRDGFPYGYTF.

This clonotype was picked up a small number of times. The chain links TRBV2 to TRBJ2-5, with a possible D match to TRBD1 (6 bases). In germline, CDR1 is SNHLY, CDR2 FYNNEI. Trimming took off 6 bases at V and 4 bases at J, with 12 bases between the two ends. This CDR3 is 13 amino acids long. This CDR3 reads CASSRDNGETQYF. The DNA for the CDR3 is TGTGCCAGCAGCCGGGACAATGGAGAGACCCAGTACTTC.

This clonotype was observed many times. The chain carries TRBV6-2 or TRBV6-3 and TRBJ1-5, with 7 bases lining up with TRBD1. Germline V gene data show CDR1 as MNHEY and CDR2 as SVGEGT. The CDR3 has 14 residues. V was pared by 6 bases and J by 5 bases, with 7 bases of the junction left unmatched. As DNA, the CDR3 is TGTGCCAGCAGAATCGGACAGGTCCATCAGCCCCAGCATTTT. Translation: CASRIGQVHQPQHF.

This clonotype was observed many times. The chain carries TRBV6-2 or TRBV6-3 and TRBJ2-7; D gene uncertain. Germline CDR1 MNHEY, CDR2 SVGEGT. The V gene lost 6 bases and the J gene lost 5 bases, with 23 bases spanning the gap. CDR3 length: 16 amino acids. The CDR3 coding sequence is TGTGCCAGCAGCCCGGACGGAAGGTTAGTTCGGGACGAGCAGTACTTC. Translating it yields CASSPDGRLVRDEQYF.

This clonotype was seen at least ten times. The chain combines TRBV3-1 with TRBJ1-5; D is perhaps TRBD1 (5 bases). V lost 2 bases and J 3 bases, leaving 20 bases between the germline ends. Germline CDR1 is LGHDT and CDR2 is YNNKEL (reference sequence). The CDR3 has 18 residues. The CDR3 protein is CASSQTLSGRRFNQPQHF. CDR3 nucleotide sequence: TGTGCCAGCAGCCAAACCCTTTCGGGACGGCGATTCAATCAGCCCCAGCATTTT.

The CDR3 DNA sequence: TGCAGTGTGGCGGATTATAGCAATCAGCCCCAGCATTTT. As protein: CSVADYSNQPQHF. The V and J genes are TRBV20-1 and TRBJ1-5; no firm D call. CDR3 length: 13 amino acids. V lost 7 bases to trimming and J lost 0 bases, with 10 bases between them. Germline CDR1 DFQATT, CDR2 SNEGSKA (reference sequence).

This clonotype was detected many times. J is TRBJ2-7 and V is TRBV28, with D perhaps matching TRBD2 (6 bases). Deletions cut 3 bases from V and 5 bases from J, with 11 bases between. The length of the CDR3 is 13 residues. In germline, CDR1 is MDHEN, CDR2 SYDVKM. CDR3 protein: CASSFGGGDEQYF. CDR3 DNA: TGTGCCAGCAGTTTCGGGGGAGGCGACGAGCAGTACTTC.

This clonotype was recorded at least ten times. This sequence joins TRBV12-5 and TRBJ2-7, with D perhaps matching TRBD1 (6 bases). The germline V gene has CDR1 LGHNT and CDR2 FRNRAP. This CDR3 spans 15 amino acids. Trimming shortened V by 7 bases and J by 6 bases, and 22 bases separated the two germline ends. This CDR3 is CASVGFGQPATEQYF. The CDR3 DNA is TGTGCTAGTGTTGGGTTTGGACAGCCAGCAACCGAGCAGTACTTC.

The J gene is TRBJ1-2, the V gene TRBV10-3, with unresolved D. This CDR3 has 11 residues. Per germline, CDR1 ENHRY and CDR2 SYGVKD. V was clipped by 2 bases and J by 10 bases, with 8 bases between them. The CDR3 is CAISENAHYTF. The DNA for the CDR3 is TGTGCCATCAGTGAGAATGCTCACTACACCTTC.

This clonotype was observed many times. The gene calls are TRBV5-1 and TRBJ2-1; 10 bases line up with TRBD2. CDR1 is SGHRS and CDR2 is YFSETQ in the germline V gene. This CDR3 region has 17 residues. V was clipped by 0 bases and J by 4 bases; unmatched bases: 7. CDR3 DNA sequence: TGCGCCAGCAGCTTGGATTTCCGACTAGCGGGTTACAATGAGCAGTTCTTC. It is translated as CASSLDFRLAGYNEQFF.

This clonotype was counted ten times or more. The genes are TRBV2 and TRBJ1-4; the D is unclear. Per the germline V gene, CDR1 is SNHLY and CDR2 is FYNNEI. The CDR3 totals 12 residues. V was clipped by 2 bases and J by 8 bases, with 6 bases between them. This CDR3 reads CASSERPEKLFF. The DNA for the CDR3 is TGTGCCAGCAGTGAAAGACCAGAAAAACTGTTTTTT. The variable domain in full, completed from reference TRBV2 and TRBJ1-4, reads EPEVTQTPSHQVTQMGQEVILRCVPISNHLYFYWYRQILGQKVEFLVSFYNNEISEKSEIFDDQFSVERPDGSNFTLKIRSTKLEDSAMYFCASSERPEKLFFGSGTQLSVL.

This clonotype was counted at least ten times. The junction departs from germline at one end; a sequencing error may be responsible. The chain links TRBV7-2 to TRBJ2-5; 9 nucleotides match TRBD2. The CDR3 spans 15 residues. Germline V gene lookup returns CDR1 SGHTA and CDR2 FQGNSA. This chain's CDR3 is CASSLAGRGVETQYF. CDR3 DNA sequence: TGTGCCAGCAGCCTAGCGGGAAGGGGGGTAGAGACCCAGTACTTC.

At least ten counts were recorded for this clonotype. V and J are TRBV6-1 and TRBJ1-5; D remains unclear. V was clipped by 5 bases and J by 9 bases, with 23 bases between them. Germline V gives CDR1 MNHNS, CDR2 SASEGT. This CDR3 has 16 residues. The CDR3 loop reads CASSPGHVEGTGPQHF. The CDR3 DNA sequence: TGTGCCAGCAGTCCCGGGCATGTGGAGGGCACGGGGCCCCAGCATTTT.

This clonotype was seen ten or more times. The V and J genes are TRBV28 and TRBJ1-1, with 11 bases fitting TRBD1. Looked up from germline, CDR1 is MDHEN and CDR2 is SYDVKM. V gave up 7 bases and J gave up 1 base; unmatched junction bases: 11. The CDR3 loop spans 17 amino acids. CDR3: CASTSGQGAAPNTEAFF. CDR3 bases: TGTGCCAGCACCTCAGGACAGGGGGCGGCCCCGAACACTGAAGCTTTCTTT. Full variable domain (missing parts from reference TRBV28 and TRBJ1-1): DVKVTQSSRYLVKRTGEKVFLECVQDMDHENMFWYRQDPGLGLRLIYFSYDVKMKEKGDIPEGYSVSREKKERFSLILESASTNQTSMYLCASTSGQGAAPNTEAFFGQGTRLTVV.

The chain combines TRBV13 with TRBJ2-1, with D maybe TRBD1 (6 bases). Germline assignment: CDR1 PRHDT and CDR2 FYEKMQ (reference sequence). This CDR3 region has 15 residues. With 5 bases removed from V and 8 bases from J, the gap between germline ends came to 19 bases. CDR3 bases: TGTGCCAGCAGCCCAGGGACATTGCCCTCAGATGAGCAGTTCTTC. Translation gives CASSPGTLPSDEQFF. Complete variable domain (other parts from reference TRBV13 and TRBJ2-1): AAGVIQSPRHLIKEKRETATLKCYPIPRHDTVYWYQQGPGQDPQFLISFYEKMQSDKGSIPDRFSAQQFSDYHSELNMSSLELGDSALYFCASSPGTLPSDEQFFGPGTRLTVL.

This clonotype showed up many times. The V call is TRBV7-2, the J call TRBJ1-1, with a possible D match to TRBD1 (6 bases). The CDR3 length is 17 residues. Trimming took off 5 bases at V and 1 base at J, with 20 bases between the two ends. Germline V gene lookup returns CDR1 SGHTA and CDR2 FQGNSA. The CDR3 DNA reads as TGTGCCAGCAGCATAATCAACGGGGGGGCTTCGAACACTGAAGCTTTCTTT. This gives the protein CASSIINGGASNTEAFF.